These T cell receptor beta chains were read from a single sample in a study of OX40 agonist ivuxolimab in advanced cancers. Assay: immunoSEQ multiplex PCR; the TCRdb copy retains only in-frame clones and omits some. The sample lists roughly 89,000 clones, around 80% occurring once. Source: CD4+ or CD8+ T cells sorted from blood, taken in a trial of the OX40 agonist ivuxolimab. These receptors were collected from an adult with an advanced solid tumor such as melanoma, head and neck, liver or kidney cancer. The CDR3 runs from the conserved cysteine through the conserved F or W. The D gene is left open where the match is weak. Clone size is shown for a subset of rows, as once, few, many or a class of expanded clone.

>TRBV23-1|NA|TRBD1|TRBJ2-1
CASSHKSGTGSYNEQFF
TGCGCCAGCAGTCATAAGTCCGGGACAGGATCCTACAATGAGCAGTTCTTC
>TRBV7-9|NA|NA|TRBJ1-1
CASSSTGTATEAFF
TGTGCCAGCAGCTCCACCGGGACGGCAACTGAAGCTTTCTTT
>TRBV19|NA|TRBD2|TRBJ2-2
CASSVLGSGANTGELFF
TGTGCCAGTAGTGTCCTCGGAAGCGGGGCGAACACCGGGGAGCTGTTTTTT
>TRBV30|few|NA|TRBJ1-1
CAWSRLRLLFNTEAFF
TGTGCCTGGAGCCGCCTCAGGCTGCTCTTCAACACTGAAGCTTTCTTT
>TRBV10-3|NA|TRBD2|TRBJ2-5
CATSREGETQYF
TGTGCCACCTCACGGGAGGGTGAGACCCAGTACTTC
>TRBV5-1|NA|NA|TRBJ2-7
CASSLAQGGFEQYF
TGCGCCAGCAGCTTGGCTCAGGGGGGATTCGAGCAGTACTTC
>TRBV29-1|NA|NA|TRBJ2-7
CSAPSYEQYF
TGCAGCGCCCCATCCTACGAGCAGTACTTC
>TRBV30|once|TRBD1|TRBJ1-4
CAWSPRTGLGNEKLFF
TGTGCCTGGAGTCCTCGGACAGGGCTGGGTAATGAAAAACTGTTTTTT
>TRBV7-2|NA|TRBD1|TRBJ2-5
CASSLVATGGQETQYF
TGTGCCAGCAGCTTAGTAGCTACAGGGGGGCAGGAGACCCAGTACTTC
>TRBV4-1|NA|NA|TRBJ1-4
CASSQQQDNEKLFF
TGCGCCAGCAGCCAACAACAGGATAATGAAAAACTGTTTTTT
>TRBV27|NA|NA|TRBJ1-5
CASRDTLNYGNQPQHF
TGTGCCAGCAGGGACACCCTCAATTATGGCAATCAGCCCCAGCATTTT
>TRBV29-1|NA|NA|TRBJ1-2
CSVGWGVNYGYTF
TGCAGCGTTGGTTGGGGGGTGAACTATGGCTACACCTTC
>TRBV19|NA|TRBD1|TRBJ2-7
CASSTPGQLIYEQYF
TGTGCCAGTAGTACGCCGGGACAGCTAATTTACGAGCAGTACTTC
>TRBV9|NA|NA|TRBJ1-2
CASSVLDRNFYGYTF
TGTGCCAGCAGCGTACTGGACAGAAATTTCTATGGCTACACCTTC
>TRBV19|NA|NA|TRBJ1-1
CASRGRGNTEAFF
TGTGCCAGTAGGGGCAGGGGGAACACTGAAGCTTTCTTT
>TRBV5-4|few|TRBD1|TRBJ2-2
CASSHPDRSPGELFF
TGTGCCAGCAGCCATCCGGACAGGAGCCCCGGGGAGCTGTTTTTT
>TRBV5-1|NA|NA|TRBJ2-7
CASRGEVEQYF
TGCGCCAGCAGGGGGGAAGTCGAGCAGTACTTC
>TRBV4-2|few|NA|TRBJ2-7
CASSQRDRDDYEQYF
TGTGCCAGCAGCCAAAGGGACCGGGACGACTACGAGCAGTACTTC
>TRBV10-2|NA|TRBD2|TRBJ2-1
CASTPSGGGYNEQFF
TGCGCCAGCACTCCAAGCGGGGGTGGTTACAATGAGCAGTTCTTC
>TRBV5-1|NA|TRBD2|TRBJ2-1
CASSRAPGTSGGNEQFF
TGCGCCAGCAGCCGGGCCCCCGGGACTAGCGGGGGTAATGAGCAGTTCTTC
>TRBV7-2|NA|TRBD2|TRBJ2-5
CASSLARSSGGAKETQYF
TGTGCCAGCAGCTTAGCGCGGAGTAGCGGGGGAGCAAAAGAGACCCAGTACTTC
>TRBV27|NA|TRBD1|TRBJ1-2
CASSSLRDRGGGYTF
TGTGCCAGCAGTTCACTCCGGGACAGGGGTGGGGGCTACACCTTC
>TRBV18|NA|TRBD2|TRBJ2-1
CASSPRGGEGNEQFF
TGTGCCAGCTCACCCCGCGGCGGGGAGGGAAATGAGCAGTTCTTC
>TRBV5-1|NA|TRBD1|TRBJ1-4
CASSLQGGSEKLFF
TGCGCCAGCAGCCTCCAGGGGGGAAGTGAAAAACTGTTTTTT
>TRBV6-5|NA|NA|TRBJ2-1
CASSYSRVPSYNEQFF
TGTGCCAGCAGTTACTCCCGGGTGCCCTCCTACAATGAGCAGTTCTTC
>TRBV27|NA|TRBD2|TRBJ2-7
CASSLSLGGGAFEQYF
TGTGCCAGCAGTTTGTCCCTCGGCGGGGGGGCATTCGAGCAGTACTTC
>TRBV11-2|NA|NA|TRBJ2-7
CASSFQGTPQFYEQYF
TGTGCCAGCAGCTTCCAAGGGACTCCTCAATTTTACGAGCAGTACTTC
>TRBV12-5|NA|TRBD2|TRBJ2-7
CASGFISGASYEQYF
TGTGCTAGTGGTTTTATTAGCGGGGCCTCCTACGAGCAGTACTTC